One and the same sample provided the 32 T cell receptor beta chains below, sequenced in a study of T-cell memory formation after mild COVID-19. TCRdb recomputed calls from the 5' RACE reads with MiXCR, one row per CDR3 protein. Of 400,000 to 450,000 distinct CDR3 sequences in the sample, more than 15% were seen once. Input material: PBMCs or a T cell subset sorted from them (not recorded which). All receptors come from a man younger than 35 who had mild COVID-19 (a few samples of this study predate the infection). Cell type and time point are not known.

This clonotype was seen a few times. V is TRBV20-1 and J is TRBJ1-4, with D possibly being TRBD1 (6 bases). Germline CDR1 DFQATT, CDR2 SNEGSKA (reference sequence). The V end was cut by 1 base, the J end by 7 bases, with 16 bases between. The CDR3 is made up of 15 amino acids. DNA of the CDR3: TGCAGTGCTAGAGTTTCCGGTGGCAGGGGTGAAAAACTGTTTTTT. Translating it yields CSARVSGGRGEKLFF.

At least ten counts were recorded for this clonotype. The genes are TRBV3-1 and TRBJ1-6; D gene ambiguous. Per the germline V gene, CDR1 is LGHDT and CDR2 is YNNKEL (reference sequence). The CDR3 extends over 13 amino acids. V lost 4 bases and J 10 bases, leaving 11 bases between the germline ends. CDR3 bases: TGTGCCAGCAGCCCAACCAATCAGTCACCCCTCCACTTT. As protein: CASSPTNQSPLHF.

DNA of the CDR3: TGTGCCAGCAGCGGCCGACCGTATGGGAGGGCCGGGGAGCTGTTTTTT. Its translation is CASSGRPYGRAGELFF. V gene TRBV11-2 combines with J gene TRBJ2-2; 7 bases are shared with TRBD2. With 5 bases clipped from V and 6 bases from J, the junction kept 12 bases outside the gene matches. The CDR3 is 16 amino acids. CDR1 SGHAT and CDR2 FQNNGV come from the germline V gene.

Only a few counts were recorded for this clonotype. The chain combines TRBV15 with TRBJ1-1, with D unclear. The CDR3 loop spans 16 amino acids. Trimming pared 5 bases from V and 4 bases from J, leaving 20 bases between. The germline V gene has CDR1 LNHNV and CDR2 YYDKDF (reference sequence). The CDR3 here is CATSGPVSSLLTEAFF. The CDR3 DNA follows: TGTGCCACCAGCGGTCCCGTGTCATCCCTGCTCACTGAAGCTTTCTTT.

This clonotype showed up just a few times. J is TRBJ2-3 and V is TRBV6-6; D might be TRBD1 or TRBD2, each matching 6 bases. V dropped 7 bases and J dropped 0 bases, with 11 bases sitting between them. Looked up from germline, CDR1 is MNHNY and CDR2 is SVGAGI (reference sequence). This CDR3 is 14 amino acids long. CDR3 residues: CASTWGASTDTQYF. CDR3 sequence (DNA): TGTGCCAGCACCTGGGGGGCTAGCACAGATACGCAGTATTTT.

The V call is TRBV25-1, the J call TRBJ1-3; D remains ambiguous. CDR3 size: 13 residues. Trimming removed 4 bases from V and 4 bases from J, with 8 bases in between. CDR1 MGHDK and CDR2 SYGVNS come from the germline V gene. CDR3 residues: CASSGIGGNTIYF. The CDR3 DNA reads TGTGCCAGCAGTGGGATAGGAGGAAACACCATATATTTT.

The chain joins TRBV5-1 to TRBJ2-1; D is tentatively TRBD1 or TRBD2 (5 bases each). V lost 4 bases, J lost 6 bases, and 8 bases lay in between. Germline V CDR1 and CDR2: SGHRS, YFSETQ. The CDR3 covers 12 residues. The CDR3 nucleotides read TGCGCCAGCAGCGGGGCGGGCAATGAGCAGTTCTTC. It translates to CASSGAGNEQFF.

This clonotype turned up a few times. The V gene is TRBV7-3, the J gene TRBJ2-1; D may be TRBD1 (5 bases). This CDR3 contains 13 residues. Germline V gene sequence: CDR1 SGHTA, CDR2 FQGTGA. V lost 4 bases to trimming and J lost 10 bases, with 14 bases between them. CDR3 nucleotide sequence: TGTGCCAGCAGCTCTAACCAGGGTAGGGAGCAGTTCTTC. It is translated as CASSSNQGREQFF.

Only a few counts were recorded for this clonotype. The V call is TRBV11-3, the J call TRBJ2-3, with D perhaps given as TRBD1 or TRBD2 (5 bases each). The germline V gene encodes CDR1 SGHNT and CDR2 YENEEA. V lost 4 bases to trimming and J lost 1 base, with 12 bases between them. This CDR3 contains 15 residues. The DNA for the CDR3 is TGTGCCAGCAGCTCACCCGGGACCCGCACAGATACGCAGTATTTT. Amino acid sequence: CASSSPGTRTDTQYF.

DNA for the CDR3: TGTGCCAGCAGCTCCCGGGGGGCGGCCAAAAACATTCAGTACTTC. It yields the protein CASSSRGAAKNIQYF. This rearrangement joins TRBV28 to TRBJ2-4; TRBD2 might be the D (7 bases). Germline lookup yields CDR1 MDHEN and CDR2 SYDVKM. V lost 6 bases and J lost 1, with 13 bases in between. CDR3 length: 15 amino acids.

The genes are TRBV4-1 and TRBJ2-1, with D uncertain. Between the trimmed V and J ends, which lost 3 bases and 8 bases, there was a span of 11 bases. CDR1 MGHRA and CDR2 YSYEKL come from the germline V gene. CDR3 length equals 13 residues. CDR3 bases: TGCGCCAGCAGCCACGGTCCCGTGGATGAGCAGTTCTTC. Translating gives CASSHGPVDEQFF.

The J gene is TRBJ2-7, the V gene TRBV19, with D maybe TRBD1 (6 bases). Germline-derived CDR1 and CDR2 are LNHDA and SQIVND (reference sequence). This CDR3 has 13 amino acids. The germline V and J ends were trimmed by 6 bases and 7 bases, with 16 bases remaining between them. The CDR3 region is CASRGYQGNEQYF. The CDR3, as DNA: TGTGCCAGTAGGGGATACCAGGGGAATGAGCAGTACTTC.

V and J are TRBV12-3 or TRBV12-4 and TRBJ2-3; D unclear. With 7 bases removed from V and 2 bases from J, the gap between germline ends came to 10 bases. The CDR3 sequence is 13 residues long. For the CDR3, the DNA is TGTGCCAGCAATACCCAAAACACAGATACGCAGTATTTT. It specifies CASNTQNTDTQYF.

This clonotype was recorded at least ten times. The chain employs TRBV12-3 or TRBV12-4 and TRBJ1-2; the D is unclear. This CDR3 is 13 amino acids long. Trimming took off 3 bases at V and 2 bases at J, with 7 bases between the two ends. The CDR3 spells CASSFRVNYGYTF. CDR3 nucleotide sequence: TGTGCCAGCAGTTTTAGGGTCAACTATGGCTACACCTTC.

The V call is TRBV6-5, the J call TRBJ2-2, with D uncertain. The CDR3 loop spans 15 amino acids. The germline gives CDR1 MNHEY, CDR2 SVGAGI. V shed 6 bases and J shed 4 bases, with 15 bases lying between them. The CDR3 reads CASSHRGNPTGELFF. The CDR3, as DNA: TGTGCCAGCAGCCACCGAGGCAATCCCACCGGGGAGCTGTTTTTT.

The rearrangement links TRBV7-3 to TRBJ1-1; D call uncertain. The CDR3 consists of 15 residues. Trimming took 1 base from V and 0 from J, leaving 9 bases between them. CDR1 and CDR2 (germline): SGHTA, FQGTGA. As DNA, the CDR3 is TGTGCCAGCAGCTTAATGGGAGCGATGAACACTGAAGCTTTCTTT. It yields the protein CASSLMGAMNTEAFF.

The rearrangement uses TRBV12-3 or TRBV12-4 and TRBJ1-1, with TRBD1 matching 10 bases. This CDR3 has 13 amino acids. Germline trimming cut 5 bases from V and 11 bases from J; bases unmatched to any gene: 8. CDR3 coding DNA: TGTGCCAGCAGTACCGGGACAGGGGTTACGGCTTTCTTT. This translates into CASSTGTGVTAFF.

This clonotype has more than one count but fewer than ten. The rearrangement joins TRBV5-1 to TRBJ1-1; D not resolved. Trimming pared 4 bases from V and 4 bases from J, leaving 23 bases between. This CDR3 has 17 residues. Germline V CDR1 and CDR2: SGHRS, YFSETQ. In DNA, the CDR3 is TGCGCCAGCAGCCGGTCGAGTGGTACCGGCCAGGCCACTGAAGCTTTCTTT. This codes for CASSRSSGTGQATEAFF.

V and J are TRBV10-3 and TRBJ1-1, with 7 bases aligning to TRBD1. The CDR3 is made up of 14 amino acids. Germline CDR1 ENHRY, CDR2 SYGVKD. Unmatched junction bases numbered 8, after V lost 2 bases and J lost 8 bases. CDR3 sequence (DNA): TGTGCCATCAGTGAGGCGACAGGGTGGCAGGAAGCTTTCTTT. Amino acid sequence: CAISEATGWQEAFF.

This clonotype appeared a single time. The J gene is TRBJ2-3, the V gene TRBV20-1; TRBD2 matches at 10 bases. Germline V gene lookup returns CDR1 DFQATT and CDR2 SNEGSKA (reference sequence). The CDR3 is 16 amino acids. J was trimmed by 1 base and V by 6 bases; bases with no gene match: 10. CDR3 region: CSAYPVAGGRTDTQYF. The CDR3 DNA is TGCAGTGCCTATCCGGTAGCGGGGGGCCGCACAGATACGCAGTATTTT.

This clonotype was recorded a few times. The rearrangement joins TRBV15 to TRBJ1-1, with 7 bases fitting TRBD1. This CDR3 comprises 15 residues. V trimming: 5 bases; J trimming: 6 bases; junction bases outside the gene matches: 12. The V gene's germline CDR1 is LNHNV and CDR2 YYDKDF (reference sequence). The CDR3 is CATSRPQGGGAEAFF. The CDR3 nucleotides are TGTGCCACCAGCCGCCCCCAGGGGGGAGGCGCTGAAGCTTTCTTT.

This chain joins TRBV27 and TRBJ2-2; 8 bases line up with TRBD1. The CDR3 contains 14 residues. V was pared by 5 bases and J by 5 bases, with 4 bases of the junction left unmatched. Germline CDR1 MNHEY, CDR2 SMNVEV (reference sequence). The DNA of the CDR3 is TGTGCCAGCAGTCCCAGGGGGCTGACCGGGGAGCTGTTTTTT. The encoded protein is CASSPRGLTGELFF.

This chain connects TRBV27 to TRBJ1-6; TRBD1 aligns across 8 bases. The germline V gene encodes CDR1 MNHEY and CDR2 SMNVEV (reference sequence). V gave up 7 bases and J gave up 5 bases; unmatched junction bases: 4. CDR3 size: 14 residues. CDR3 region: CASNRGQDNSPLHF. For the CDR3, the DNA is TGTGCCAGCAACCGGGGACAGGATAATTCACCCCTCCACTTT.

The chain has TRBV4-1 and TRBJ1-1; D might be TRBD1 (6 bases). Trimming left V 1 base short and J 11 bases short, with 17 bases between. Germline CDR1 reads MGHRA; CDR2 reads YSYEKL. This CDR3 is 14 amino acids long. DNA of the CDR3: TGCGCCAGCAGCCAAGTTGGAGGGGGGAGAGATGCTTTCTTT. It specifies CASSQVGGGRDAFF.

The chain is built from TRBV5-1 and TRBJ2-6; 8 bases are shared with TRBD2. The CDR3 totals 21 residues. CDR1 SGHRS and CDR2 YFSETQ come from the germline V gene. The trim removed 0 bases at V and 0 bases at J, leaving 14 bases unmatched. In DNA form, the CDR3 reads TGCGCCAGCAGCTTGGGTCTAGCGGGCCGAGCCGGCCTCTCTGGGGCCAACGTCCTGACTTTC. It codes for CASSLGLAGRAGLSGANVLTF.

The V and J genes are TRBV5-6 and TRBJ2-1; 7 nucleotides match TRBD2. Germline V gives CDR1 SGHDT, CDR2 YYEEEE. V gave up 5 bases and J gave up 9 bases; unmatched junction bases: 8. The CDR3 totals 13 residues. CDR3 residues: CASSTIAGGEQFF. CDR3 in DNA: TGTGCCAGCAGTACGATAGCGGGCGGTGAGCAGTTCTTC.

J is TRBJ1-1 and V is TRBV5-1; 8 bases match TRBD1. This CDR3 comprises 16 residues. J lost 5 bases, V lost 0 bases, and 9 bases had no gene match. Germline loops: CDR1 SGHRS, CDR2 YFSETQ. CDR3 loop: CASSLAYRGSRTEAFF. The CDR3 bases are TGCGCCAGCAGCTTGGCCTACAGGGGGAGTAGGACTGAAGCTTTCTTT.

This clonotype occurred a few times. This rearrangement joins TRBV5-1 to TRBJ2-3; D is perhaps TRBD1 (5 bases). Between the trimmed V and J ends, which lost 0 bases and 5 bases, there was a span of 19 bases. The CDR3 contains 17 residues. The germline gives CDR1 SGHRS, CDR2 YFSETQ. The CDR3 DNA reads as TGCGCCAGCAGCTTGGCCACGTGGGGCGGTGGTGAAGATACGCAGTATTTT. Translated, it gives CASSLATWGGGEDTQYF.

This chain connects TRBV12-5 to TRBJ2-5, with TRBD2 matching over 9 bases. The CDR3 has 16 residues. V was pared by 6 bases and J by 0 bases, with 8 bases of the junction left unmatched. The V gene's germline CDR1 is LGHNT and CDR2 FRNRAP. CDR3 coding DNA: TGTGCTAGTGGATTAGCGGGGGACCTGTACCAAGAGACCCAGTACTTC. Protein: CASGLAGDLYQETQYF.

V gene TRBV7-9 combines with J gene TRBJ1-3; D is ambiguous. The CDR3 sequence is 15 residues long. Germline V lookup: CDR1 SEHNR, CDR2 FQNEAQ (reference sequence). Trimming took off 5 bases at V and 0 bases at J, with 11 bases between the two ends. The CDR3 here is CASSQTVTSGNTIYF. The CDR3 region has the DNA TGTGCCAGCAGCCAAACAGTTACCTCTGGAAACACCATATATTTT.

The table lists this clonotype with many counts. The V and J genes are TRBV4-1 and TRBJ2-7; D assignment may be TRBD1 or TRBD2 (5 bases each). The V end was cut by 0 bases, the J end by 1 base, with 10 bases between. The V gene's germline CDR1 is MGHRA and CDR2 YSYEKL. This CDR3 is 15 amino acids long. This CDR3 reads CASSQDPGASYEQYF. The CDR3 DNA is TGCGCCAGCAGCCAAGATCCCGGGGCATCCTACGAGCAGTACTTC.

In this sample, this clonotype turned up a few times. V gene TRBV12-3 or TRBV12-4 combines with J gene TRBJ2-7, with TRBD2 as a possible D gene (5 bases). CDR3 length: 16 amino acids. The V and J ends lost 4 bases and 1 base respectively, with 17 bases between them. The CDR3 here is CASSSSASRTSYEQYF. CDR3 DNA sequence: TGTGCCAGCAGTTCCAGCGCCAGTCGGACTTCCTACGAGCAGTACTTC.